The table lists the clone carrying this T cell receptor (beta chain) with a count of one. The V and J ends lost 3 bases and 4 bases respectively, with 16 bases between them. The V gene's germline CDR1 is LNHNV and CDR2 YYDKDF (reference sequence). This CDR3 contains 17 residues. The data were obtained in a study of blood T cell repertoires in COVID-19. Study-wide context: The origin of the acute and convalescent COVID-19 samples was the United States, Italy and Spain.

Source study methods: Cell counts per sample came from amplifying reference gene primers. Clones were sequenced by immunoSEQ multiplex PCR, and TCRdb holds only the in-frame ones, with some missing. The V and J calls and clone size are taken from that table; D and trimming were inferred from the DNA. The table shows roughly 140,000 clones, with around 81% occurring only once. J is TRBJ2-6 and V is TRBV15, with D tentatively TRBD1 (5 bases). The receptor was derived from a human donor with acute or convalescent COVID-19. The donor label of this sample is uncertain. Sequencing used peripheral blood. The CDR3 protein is CATSSGQDSEGANVLTF. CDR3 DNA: TGTGCCACCAGCAGTGGACAAGACAGCGAAGGGGCCAACGTCCTGACTTTC.